The next 24 T cell receptor beta chains were all read from a single sample in a study of shared clonotypes between healthy human individuals. Selected positively for CCR7 and CD45RO-negative, naive CD8 cells excluded terminally differentiated effector memory CD45RA+ cells. The method was immunoSEQ multiplex PCR; TCRdb's version includes in-frame clones alone and lacks a portion of them. The table lists some 2 million clones, less than 95% of them singletons. Sequencing was performed on naive CD8+ T cells sorted from blood. Every receptor here comes from a man aged 18 to 29 in good health.

As for this clone: One end of the junction is discordant with germline, which a read error may explain. The chain employs TRBV6-9 and TRBJ2-3, with D maybe TRBD2 (7 bases). CDR1 is MNHGY, CDR2 SVAAGI, per germline. This CDR3 comprises 17 residues. CDR3 DNA sequence: TGTGCCAGCAGGTATTCTCAGCGGGGACACAGCACAGATACGCAGTATTTT. Amino acid sequence: CASRYSQRGHSTDTQYF.

The genes are TRBV6-5 and TRBJ2-3; no reliable D call. V lost 5 bases and J lost 2, with 11 bases in between. The CDR3 is 14 amino acids. Germline assignment: CDR1 MNHEY and CDR2 SVGAGI. CDR3 DNA sequence: TGTGCCAGCAGTCTCTACCTAGACACAGATACGCAGTATTTT. Translation gives CASSLYLDTDTQYF.

J is TRBJ2-3 and V is TRBV4-3; D is possibly TRBD2 (6 bases). The CDR3 runs to 15 residues. Per the germline V gene, CDR1 is LGHNA and CDR2 is YSLEER. Trimming removed 1 base from V and 6 bases from J, with 14 bases in between. DNA for the CDR3: TGCGCCAGCAGCCAAGGACTAGTAGGAGGGGATACGCAGTATTTT. It codes for CASSQGLVGGDTQYF.

The chain is built from TRBV25-1 and TRBJ2-7, with D perhaps being TRBD1 or TRBD2 (5 bases each). This CDR3 comprises 17 residues. Germline-derived CDR1 and CDR2 are MGHDK and SYGVNS. V shed 1 base and J shed 1 base, with 17 bases lying between them. Here the CDR3 DNA reads TGTGCCAGCAGTGAATCGGACCCTGGGACGGATTCCTACGAGCAGTACTTC. Encoded protein: CASSESDPGTDSYEQYF.

The sample holds a few counts of this clone. At the DNA level, this CDR3 is encoded by other sequences in the same sample as well. CDR3 sequence: CSVEGGYEQYF. CDR3 coding DNA: TGCAGCGTTGAAGGGGGTTACGAGCAGTACTTC. The chain couples TRBV29-1 to TRBJ2-7; no clear D. Trimming removed 1 base from V and 4 bases from J, with 5 bases in between. This CDR3 spans 11 amino acids. In germline, CDR1 is SQVTM, CDR2 ANQGSEA.

Regarding this clone: Within the sample, other DNA sequences also encode this same CDR3. The V call is TRBV25-1, the J call TRBJ2-7; D is ambiguous. The germline V gene has CDR1 MGHDK and CDR2 SYGVNS. The CDR3 covers 11 residues. Between the trimmed V and J ends, which lost 4 bases and 3 bases, there was a span of 4 bases. CDR3 residues: CASSVSYEQYF. The CDR3 nucleotides are TGTGCCAGCAGTGTCAGCTACGAGCAGTACTTC.

The V and J genes are TRBV4-1 and TRBJ2-7, with D possibly TRBD1 on 6 matching bases. With 0 bases removed from V and 5 bases from J, the gap between germline ends came to 14 bases. This CDR3 spans 15 amino acids. Germline V lookup: CDR1 MGHRA, CDR2 YSYEKL. The CDR3 DNA follows: TGCGCCAGCAGCCAAGAGACAGGCCGAGGGGACGAGCAGTACTTC. Its translation: CASSQETGRGDEQYF.

Concerning this clone itself: Compared with germline, one end of the junction differs, possibly owing to a read error. The V and J genes are TRBV10-3 and TRBJ1-5, with D possibly TRBD1 on 6 matching bases. This CDR3 region has 15 residues. The germline gives CDR1 ENHRY, CDR2 SYGVKD. The CDR3 sequence: CAGLESRDIDQPQHF. In DNA, the CDR3 is TGCGCCGGGCTGGAAAGCCGGGACATCGACCAGCCCCAGCATTTT.

This sequence joins TRBV5-6 and TRBJ2-7, with 10 nucleotides matching TRBD1. This CDR3 is built from 14 residues. The junction had 3 bases not matched to a gene; V was cut back by 4 bases and J by 2 bases. Germline V lookup: CDR1 SGHDT, CDR2 YYEEEE. The CDR3 loop reads CASSGTGVPYEQYF. The CDR3 coding sequence is TGTGCCAGCAGCGGGACAGGGGTACCCTACGAGCAGTACTTC.

The CDR3 here is CASSLRPGELFF. In DNA form, the CDR3 reads TGTGCCAGCAGTCTCAGACCCGGGGAGCTGTTTTTT. The V gene is TRBV2, the J gene TRBJ2-2, with D unresolved. This CDR3 is built from 12 residues. V was clipped by 5 bases and J by 6 bases, with 7 bases between them. From germline, CDR1 is SNHLY and CDR2 FYNNEI.

Remarks on this clone: Other DNA sequences of this sample code for an identical CDR3. The J gene is TRBJ2-7, the V gene TRBV27; 7 bases fit TRBD1. The V and J ends lost 5 bases and 2 bases, in that order; junction bases with no gene match: 3. The CDR3 sequence is 13 residues long. Germline CDR1 reads MNHEY; CDR2 reads SMNVEV (reference sequence). CDR3 residues: CASSPQGTYEQYF. Written as DNA, the CDR3 is TGTGCCAGCAGTCCACAGGGGACCTACGAGCAGTACTTC.

The CDR3 DNA sequence: TGTGCCAGCAGCTTCAGGGACGCCACTGAAGCTTTCTTT. Translated, it gives CASSFRDATEAFF. This chain links TRBV5-4 with TRBJ1-1, with D possibly TRBD1 on 5 matching bases. CDR1 and CDR2 (germline): SGHNT, YYREEE (reference sequence). The CDR3 consists of 13 residues. The ends were cut back, 2 bases at V and 4 bases at J, with 9 bases in the middle.

This clone has a single count. The J gene is TRBJ2-3, the V gene TRBV4-3, with D possibly being TRBD1 (6 bases). V lost 3 bases, J lost 2 bases, and 15 bases lay in between. CDR1 LGHNA and CDR2 YSLEER come from the germline V gene. CDR3 length: 16 amino acids. The CDR3 sequence: CASSQDWTASTDTQYF. Here the CDR3 DNA reads TGCGCCAGCAGCCAGGATTGGACAGCATCCACAGATACGCAGTATTTT.

This clone was observed once. This sequence joins TRBV2 and TRBJ1-2, with D perhaps matching TRBD1 (5 bases). Trimming stripped 6 bases from V and 6 bases from J, with 11 bases between. Germline-derived CDR1 and CDR2 are SNHLY and FYNNEI. This CDR3 has 12 residues. The CDR3 nucleotides are TGTGCCAGCAGGGGGCTCACGGATGGCTACACCTTC. Translation: CASRGLTDGYTF.

The CDR3 DNA follows: TGTGCCAGCAGTTCACTAGCGGGAGAGGGCTACGAGCAGTACTTC. Its protein product is CASSSLAGEGYEQYF. The chain links TRBV6-6 to TRBJ2-7; TRBD2 aligns across 11 bases. Trimming took 4 bases from V and 3 from J; bases not matched to a gene: 5. Germline V lookup: CDR1 MNHNY, CDR2 SVGAGI (reference sequence). CDR3 length: 15 residues.

The chain recombines TRBV7-6 with TRBJ1-3; no firm D call. The CDR3 has 13 amino acids. With 9 bases removed from V and 1 base from J, the gap between germline ends came to 10 bases. Germline V gene lookup returns CDR1 SGHVS and CDR2 FNYEAQ. The CDR3 loop is CASRSGSGNTIYF. The CDR3 nucleotides are TGTGCCAGTAGGTCGGGGTCTGGAAACACCATATATTTT.

The chain joins TRBV27 to TRBJ1-6; the D gene is possibly TRBD1 (6 bases). Germline assignment: CDR1 MNHEY and CDR2 SMNVEV (reference sequence). Trimming took 2 bases from V and 15 from J, leaving 14 bases between them. CDR3 length: 13 residues. The DNA for the CDR3 is TGTGCCAGCAGTTTAATCCCGGGACATATCCTCCACTTT. It encodes CASSLIPGHILHF.

V is TRBV4-3 and J is TRBJ1-2; D remains ambiguous. The germline V gene encodes CDR1 LGHNA and CDR2 YSLEER. The CDR3 extends over 13 amino acids. Trimming left V 0 bases short and J 4 bases short, with 6 bases between. The CDR3 region is CASSQESFYGYTF. CDR3 nucleotide sequence: TGCGCCAGCAGCCAAGAATCCTTCTATGGCTACACCTTC.

The chain is built from TRBV27 and TRBJ1-5; D unresolved. The ends were cut back, 0 bases at V and 4 bases at J, with 7 bases in the middle. The CDR3 runs to 14 residues. Germline CDR1 and CDR2: MNHEY and SMNVEV (reference sequence). The CDR3 here is CASSLSSANQPQHF. Written as DNA, the CDR3 is TGTGCCAGCAGTTTATCCTCGGCGAATCAGCCCCAGCATTTT.

The CDR3 bases are TGTGCCAGCAGCTCTAGGGTAGGAGGGGAGTTAGACAATGAGCAGTTCTTC. It specifies CASSSRVGGELDNEQFF. The rearrangement links TRBV27 to TRBJ2-1; a possible D gene is TRBD2 (6 bases). Trimming cost V 6 bases and J 5 bases, with 23 bases left between them. The CDR3 totals 17 residues. Germline V lookup: CDR1 MNHEY, CDR2 SMNVEV (reference sequence).

CDR3 nucleotides: TGTGCCAGCAGCTTTGTAGGGGGCCCCATCAATCAGCCCCAGCATTTT. Translated: CASSFVGGPINQPQHF. The chain combines TRBV7-2 with TRBJ1-5, with TRBD1 identical over 7 bases. The CDR3 covers 16 residues. V lost 3 bases and J lost 3; bases outside the gene matches: 8. Germline values: CDR1 SGHTA, CDR2 FQGNSA.

The sample holds one count of this clone. V is TRBV11-2 and J is TRBJ2-2, with 10 nucleotides matching TRBD2. The V gene's germline CDR1 is SGHAT and CDR2 FQNNGV. The CDR3 runs to 18 residues. J gave up 6 bases and V 6 bases, and 16 bases lay outside the gene matches. This CDR3 reads CASREFGLAGVQAGELFF. DNA of the CDR3: TGTGCCAGCAGAGAATTCGGCCTAGCGGGAGTTCAGGCCGGGGAGCTGTTTTTT.

A remark on this clone: An end of the junction does not agree with germline; a read error may underlie this. The chain uses TRBV6-5 and TRBJ1-2; 8 bases fit TRBD1. CDR3 length equals 13 residues. The germline V gene encodes CDR1 MNHEY and CDR2 SVGAGI. CDR3 in DNA: TGTGCCAGCAGTCCGGAGCGGTATTCGGACAGGGACTTC. Protein: CASSPERYSDRDF.

This clone has only one observation. The chain recombines TRBV2 with TRBJ2-7, with no clear D. The germline gives CDR1 SNHLY, CDR2 FYNNEI. V lost 4 bases, J lost 6 bases, and 4 bases lay in between. The CDR3 sequence is 10 residues long. The CDR3 sequence: CASSGAEQYF. The CDR3 nucleotides read TGTGCCAGCAGTGGGGCCGAGCAGTACTTC.